The rows below give T cell receptor beta chains drawn from one sample of a study of blood T cell repertoires in COVID-19. Libraries were prepared by immunoSEQ multiplex PCR; TCRdb keeps only in-frame clonotypes and omits some of them. The sample has about 350,000 clones; roughly nine tenths are singletons. Sequences were obtained from peripheral blood. These receptors originate from a woman aged 60-75 years with COVID-19, enrolled during active disease. Both conserved end residues are part of each CDR3. Each record gives: V gene, clone size, J gene, D gene, CDR3 protein, CDR3 DNA. The D gene is left open where the match is weak. Expanded clones get a size class; other rows say once, few or many, or leave the size out.

TRBV5-1	-	TRBJ2-3	-	CASSDRVTDTQYF	TGCGCCAGCAGCGATCGGGTTACAGATACGCAGTATTTT
TRBV14	-	TRBJ1-3	-	CASSQESGGRNTIYF	TGTGCCAGCAGCCAAGAATCTGGCGGAAGAAACACCATATATTTT
TRBV12-5	-	TRBJ2-2	TRBD1	CASGLTPGTGGQSGELFF	TGTGCTAGTGGTTTGACCCCCGGGACAGGGGGCCAGAGCGGGGAGCTGTTTTTT
TRBV5-1	-	TRBJ1-4	-	CASSLAAGDIGKLFF	TGCGCCAGCAGCTTGGCGGCAGGGGACATCGGAAAACTGTTTTTT
TRBV6-5	-	TRBJ1-4	-	CASSQGFNEKLFF	TGTGCCAGTTCACAGGGCTTTAATGAAAAACTGTTTTTT
TRBV7-2	-	TRBJ2-1	TRBD2	CASSLALAGGEQFF	TGTGCCAGCAGCTTAGCACTAGCGGGGGGGGAGCAGTTCTTC
TRBV24-1	-	TRBJ2-7	-	CATSDLKGSNEQYF	TGTGCCACCAGTGATTTGAAAGGGAGCAACGAGCAGTACTTC
TRBV6-5	once	TRBJ1-1	-	CASNRGARAFF	TGTGCCAGCAATCGGGGGGCGCGAGCTTTCTTT
TRBV28	-	TRBJ1-3	-	CASSLNGAPSIYF	TGTGCCAGCAGTTTAAATGGGGCCCCCTCCATATATTTT
TRBV6-1	-	TRBJ2-2	-	CASSEAGASAGELFF	TGTGCCAGCAGTGAAGCGGGGGCTTCGGCCGGGGAGCTGTTTTTT
TRBV11-2	-	TRBJ1-3	-	CASSSTGIPGNTIYF	TGTGCCAGCAGCTCCACAGGGATACCTGGAAACACCATATATTTT
TRBV4-1	-	TRBJ2-5	TRBD2	CASSQARGGAGGQETQYF	TGCGCCAGCAGCCAAGCCCGGGGAGGGGCGGGGGGTCAAGAGACCCAGTACTTC
TRBV6-1	-	TRBJ2-3	TRBD2	CASSVRTSGGVRRSTDTQYF	TGTGCCAGCAGTGTACGGACTAGCGGGGGGGTACGCCGTAGCACAGATACGCAGTATTTT
TRBV5-5	once	TRBJ1-4	TRBD1	CASRLQGSANEKLFF	TGTGCCAGCAGGTTACAGGGGAGTGCAAATGAAAAACTGTTTTTT
TRBV6-5	-	TRBJ2-3	TRBD2	CASSYSGAGGTDTQYF	TGTGCCAGCAGTTACTCGGGAGCGGGGGGCACAGATACGCAGTATTTT
TRBV4-1	-	TRBJ2-5	-	CASSQDFPYRRQETQYF	TGCGCCAGCAGCCAAGATTTTCCCTACAGGAGACAAGAGACCCAGTACTTC
TRBV6-5	-	TRBJ1-2	-	CASTQASNYGYTF	TGTGCCAGCACCCAGGCGTCTAACTATGGCTACACCTTC
TRBV30	-	TRBJ2-7	-	CAWSVPRGRSYEQYF	TGTGCCTGGAGTGTACCCAGGGGAAGGTCCTACGAGCAGTACTTC
TRBV27	-	TRBJ2-3	-	CASSLEAGASDTQYF	TGTGCCAGCAGTTTAGAGGCGGGGGCATCAGATACGCAGTATTTT
TRBV11-3	few	TRBJ1-4	-	CASSKRDTFHEKLFF	TGTGCCAGCAGCAAACGGGACACCTTCCATGAAAAACTGTTTTTT
TRBV5-1	-	TRBJ1-6	TRBD1	CASSPGDRGSPLHF	TGCGCCAGCAGCCCAGGGGACAGGGGGTCACCCCTCCACTTT
TRBV10-3	-	TRBJ1-2	-	CAISGPGQFFTF	TGTGCCATCAGTGGGCCTGGACAGTTTTTCACCTTC
TRBV18	-	TRBJ1-1	TRBD1	CASSPLSDRAGTEAFF	TGTGCCAGCTCACCTCTCTCCGACAGGGCCGGCACTGAAGCTTTCTTT
TRBV6-5	-	TRBJ1-4	-	CASSYKGGEKLFF	TGTGCCAGCAGTTACAAAGGGGGAGAAAAACTGTTTTTT
TRBV29-1	-	TRBJ2-5	TRBD2	CSVDRTSGVETQYF	TGCAGCGTCGATAGGACTAGCGGGGTAGAGACCCAGTACTTC
TRBV11-3	-	TRBJ1-1	-	CASSGQGLTEAFF	TGTGCCAGCAGCGGGCAGGGATTAACTGAAGCTTTCTTT
TRBV2	once	TRBJ2-7	-	CASSIQGWGEQYF	TGTGCCAGCAGTATACAGGGCTGGGGCGAGCAGTACTTC
TRBV29-1	few	TRBJ1-1	TRBD1	CSVRGTGGAGNTEAFF	TGCAGCGTGAGGGGGACAGGGGGCGCGGGGAACACTGAAGCTTTCTTT
TRBV7-3	-	TRBJ2-2	-	CASSLGQEGGQELFF	TGTGCCAGCAGCTTGGGACAAGAAGGGGGTCAGGAGCTGTTTTTT
TRBV3-1/TRBV3-2	-	TRBJ2-1	TRBD1	CASSQDRRTGGNEQFF	TGTGCCAGCAGCCAAGATAGGAGGACAGGTGGGAATGAGCAGTTCTTC